The entry that follows covers one T cell receptor beta chain sequence. Antigen specificity is unknown. The sample holds other DNA sequences that translate to the same CDR3. The protocol was immunoSEQ multiplex PCR, while the TCRdb copy is restricted to in-frame clones and leaves out a portion. The sample shows roughly 13,000 clones, just under 80% of them seen only once. The CDR3 is made up of 11 amino acids. Between the trimmed V and J ends, which lost 2 bases and 3 bases, there was a span of 0 bases. Germline V lookup: CDR1 MDHEN, CDR2 SYDVKM. This sample was included in a study of somatic mutations in cytotoxic T cells in rheumatoid arthritis. Study conclusions and caveats: The largest CD8+ clone made up over 20% of CD8+ cells in about an eighth of the roughly 60 patients.

The material sequenced was CD8+ T cells sorted from blood. The V and J genes are TRBV28 and TRBJ2-3; D gene uncertain. The source of this sequence is an adult with rheumatoid arthritis. The CDR3 DNA sequence: TGTGCCAGCAGTTTAACAGATACGCAGTATTTT. Encoded protein: CASSLTDTQYF.